These 32 T cell receptor beta chains share one sample of origin, sequenced in a study of T cell repertoires in ileal Crohn's disease. Sequencing used immunoSEQ multiplex PCR; TCRdb keeps in-frame clones, though not all of them. The repertoire holds about 5,700 clones, with over 65% as singletons. As to time point: proximal margin of the surgical specimen (macroscopically non-inflamed). Sequencing used ileal tissue. These receptors were collected from an adult with Crohn's disease.

This chain joins TRBV7-2 and TRBJ2-2, with 10 bases lining up with TRBD1. V dropped 1 base and J dropped 0; count of bases not matched to a gene: 2. CDR1 and CDR2 (germline): SGHTA, FQGNSA. This CDR3 is 17 amino acids long. CDR3 in DNA: TGTGCCAGCAGCTTAGACGGACAGGGGGCGAACACCGGGGAGCTGTTTTTT. It yields the protein CASSLDGQGANTGELFF. Full variable domain (remainder filled in from reference TRBV7-2 and TRBJ2-2): GAGVSQSPSNKVTEKGKDVELRCDPISGHTALYWYRQSLGQGLEFLIYFQGNSAPDKSGLPSDRFSAERTGGSVSTLTIQRTQQEDSAVYLCASSLDGQGANTGELFFGEGSRLTVL.

CDR3 sequence reads: CASKQRSYTGELFF. The CDR3 nucleotides are TGTGCCAGCAAGCAGCGGAGTTACACCGGGGAGCTGTTTTTT. The chain uses TRBV6-4 and TRBJ2-2, with D possibly TRBD2 on 5 matching bases. The V gene's germline CDR1 is MRHNA and CDR2 SNTAGT. V was pared by 7 bases and J by 3 bases, with 12 bases between. The CDR3 contains 14 residues.

V gene TRBV28 combines with J gene TRBJ1-1; D is unclear. The CDR3 loop spans 15 amino acids. V lost 6 bases, J lost 7 bases, and 21 bases lay in between. Germline V gene data show CDR1 as MDHEN and CDR2 as SYDVKM. The CDR3, as DNA: TGTGCCAGCAGCCACCCTTTGGCGGTAGACCATGAAGCTTTCTTT. It translates to CASSHPLAVDHEAFF.

The chain is built from TRBV27 and TRBJ2-7; a possible D gene is TRBD2 (6 bases). V was cut by 5 bases and J by 2 bases, with 16 bases left in between. The CDR3 extends over 15 amino acids. Looked up from germline, CDR1 is MNHEY and CDR2 is SMNVEV (reference sequence). CDR3 coding DNA: TGTGCCAGCAGTCGAATAGCGGCCACCCCCTACGAGCAGTACTTC. This encodes CASSRIAATPYEQYF.

The gene calls are TRBV19 and TRBJ2-1, with D possibly being TRBD2 (7 bases). The V gene lost 7 bases and the J gene lost 3 bases, with 25 bases spanning the gap. Germline V lookup: CDR1 LNHDA, CDR2 SQIVND (reference sequence). The CDR3 contains 18 residues. The CDR3 nucleotides read TGTGCCAGTAAGCCCGGGCGTGTCCGGGGGGCGGGCTACAATGAGCAGTTCTTC. Protein: CASKPGRVRGAGYNEQFF.

The chain employs TRBV5-6 and TRBJ1-2; TRBD1 matches 9 bases. The V gene's germline CDR1 is SGHDT and CDR2 YYEEEE. CDR3 size: 12 residues. V lost 4 bases and J lost 8; bases outside the gene matches: 3. In nucleotides, the CDR3 is TGTGCCAGCAGCAGGACAGGGGTCGGCTACACCTTC. Amino acid sequence: CASSRTGVGYTF.

The rearrangement joins TRBV27 to TRBJ2-7; 16 nucleotides line up with TRBD2. The CDR3 has 17 residues. CDR1 MNHEY and CDR2 SMNVEV come from the germline V gene (reference sequence). V lost 6 bases to trimming and J lost 7 bases; unmatched junction nucleotides: 12. The CDR3 reads CASSPKGLAGGRKEQYF. DNA for the CDR3: TGTGCCAGCAGCCCTAAGGGACTAGCGGGAGGGCGTAAAGAGCAGTACTTC.

J is TRBJ2-1 and V is TRBV5-4; maybe TRBD2 (5 bases). Germline CDR1 SGHNT, CDR2 YYREEE (reference sequence). V was cut by 2 bases and J by 6 bases, with 15 bases left in between. CDR3 length: 15 amino acids. The CDR3 reads CASSFSEGGSNEQFF. The CDR3 nucleotides are TGTGCCAGCAGCTTTTCCGAGGGTGGGAGCAATGAGCAGTTCTTC.

The rearrangement joins TRBV7-9 to TRBJ1-3; unclear D gene. Looked up from germline, CDR1 is SEHNR and CDR2 is FQNEAQ (reference sequence). V lost 7 bases and J lost 0, with 7 bases in between. This CDR3 contains 13 residues. The CDR3 protein is CASIWNSGNTIYF. DNA for the CDR3: TGTGCCAGCATATGGAACTCTGGAAACACCATATATTTT. Looking up the rest from reference TRBV7-9 and TRBJ1-3 gives the full variable domain: DTGVSQNPRHKITKRGQNVTFRCDPISEHNRLYWYRQTLGQGPEFLTYFQNEAQLEKSRLLSDRFSAERPKGSFSTLEIQRTEQGDSAMYLCASIWNSGNTIYFGEGSWLTVV.

This chain joins TRBV28 and TRBJ1-2; D unclear. CDR3 size: 13 residues. Germline V lookup: CDR1 MDHEN, CDR2 SYDVKM. V lost 4 bases to trimming and J lost 7 bases, with 13 bases between them. In nucleotides, the CDR3 is TGTGCCAGCAGTTCCTCCAACACCTTTGGCTACACCTTC. This gives the protein CASSSSNTFGYTF.

This rearrangement joins TRBV6-1 to TRBJ2-3; 9 bases are a match to TRBD2. The V gene end was trimmed by 2 bases and the J gene end by 10 bases; junction bases not matched to a gene: 10. The CDR3 consists of 15 residues. CDR1 and CDR2 from the germline V gene are MNHNS and SASEGT. CDR3: CASSELAGGPGAQYF. The DNA for the CDR3 is TGTGCCAGCAGTGAACTGGCGGGAGGGCCGGGGGCGCAGTATTTT.

The chain links TRBV7-2 to TRBJ1-5; the D gene is possibly TRBD1 (6 bases). Between the trimmed V and J ends, which lost 5 bases and 4 bases, there was a span of 9 bases. Germline V lookup: CDR1 SGHTA, CDR2 FQGNSA. This CDR3 region has 13 residues. DNA of the CDR3: TGTGCCAGCAGCCTACAGGGTAATCAGCCCCAGCATTTT. Amino acids: CASSLQGNQPQHF.

V usage is TRBV7-6 and J usage is TRBJ1-2; no clear D gene. V lost 2 bases and J 4 bases, leaving 5 bases between the germline ends. The germline V gene encodes CDR1 SGHVS and CDR2 FNYEAQ. This CDR3 comprises 12 residues. The CDR3 nucleotides are TGTGCCAGCAGCTTAAAGACCTATGGCTACACCTTC. Translation: CASSLKTYGYTF.

This sequence joins TRBV6-4 and TRBJ2-3, with 16 positions matching TRBD2. The germline V gene encodes CDR1 MRHNA and CDR2 SNTAGT. V trimming: 3 bases; J trimming: 4 bases; junction bases outside the gene matches: 1. The CDR3 is 16 residues long. CDR3 DNA sequence: TGTGCCAGCAGTGAGGGACTAGCGGGGGGGCCAGATACGCAGTATTTT. Protein product: CASSEGLAGGPDTQYF.

This clone occurred a few times. V and J are TRBV2 and TRBJ1-1, with a tentative D call TRBD1 (5 bases). The germline gives CDR1 SNHLY, CDR2 FYNNEI. The V and J ends lost 2 bases and 1 base respectively, with 14 bases between them. CDR3 size: 16 residues. The CDR3 reads CASSEPRVGGNTEAFF. Written as DNA, the CDR3 is TGTGCCAGCAGTGAACCCAGGGTTGGTGGGAACACTGAAGCTTTCTTT.

This clone was seen only a few times. This chain uses TRBV5-1 with TRBJ2-7, with 8 bases lining up with TRBD1. The CDR3 is 14 residues long. CDR1 is SGHRS, CDR2 YFSETQ, per germline. V gave up 6 bases and J gave up 5 bases; unmatched junction bases: 10. Here the CDR3 reads CASKGEAGGHEQYF. CDR3 sequence (DNA): TGCGCCAGCAAAGGCGAGGCAGGGGGCCACGAGCAGTACTTC.

V usage is TRBV6-6 and J usage is TRBJ2-2, with D possibly TRBD2 on 5 matching bases. Trimming shortened V by 7 bases and J by 5 bases, and 8 bases separated the two germline ends. This CDR3 contains 12 residues. In germline, CDR1 is MNHNY, CDR2 SVGAGI (reference sequence). The CDR3 DNA follows: TGTGCCAGCACGGGCGGGACCGGGGAGCTGTTTTTT. Translating gives CASTGGTGELFF.

A single count supports this clone. The chain joins TRBV4-3 to TRBJ2-1, with D maybe TRBD1 (6 bases). Trimming shortened V by 6 bases and J by 6 bases, and 18 bases separated the two germline ends. The CDR3 is 15 amino acids. Per germline, CDR1 LGHNA and CDR2 YSLEER. The CDR3 loop is CASSLQGGEVNEQFF. The DNA for the CDR3 is TGCGCCAGCAGTTTACAGGGCGGAGAGGTCAATGAGCAGTTCTTC.

The chain has TRBV2 and TRBJ1-2, with D hard to call. Germline V gene lookup returns CDR1 SNHLY and CDR2 FYNNEI. V was cut by 4 bases and J by 4 bases, with 13 bases left in between. The CDR3 runs 14 residues. The CDR3 loop reads CASSGPGLGYGYTF. As DNA, the CDR3 is TGTGCCAGCAGTGGCCCTGGGTTGGGCTATGGCTACACCTTC.

The rearrangement joins TRBV2 to TRBJ1-6; D call uncertain. This CDR3 has 13 residues. Trimming took off 7 bases at V and 0 bases at J, with 4 bases between the two ends. Germline lookup yields CDR1 SNHLY and CDR2 FYNNEI. DNA of the CDR3: TGTGCCAGCAAAAACTCCTATAATTCACCCCTCCACTTT. Amino acid sequence: CASKNSYNSPLHF. Full variable domain (rest looked up from reference TRBV2 and TRBJ1-6): EPEVTQTPSHQVTQMGQEVILRCVPISNHLYFYWYRQILGQKVEFLVSFYNNEISEKSEIFDDQFSVERPDGSNFTLKIRSTKLEDSAMYFCASKNSYNSPLHFGNGTRLTVT.

This clone was seen only once. This chain connects TRBV5-1 to TRBJ2-7; tentatively, D is TRBD1 or TRBD2 (5 bases each). V shed 3 bases and J shed 5 bases, with 15 bases lying between them. Germline values: CDR1 SGHRS, CDR2 YFSETQ. CDR3 size: 14 residues. CDR3 protein: CASSSGTETDEQYF. The DNA of the CDR3 is TGCGCCAGCAGCTCCGGGACCGAGACGGACGAGCAGTACTTC.

The J gene is TRBJ2-5, the V gene TRBV7-2; D might be TRBD2 (5 bases). Judging by the DNA end, TRBJ2-7 fits better; the J call may be wrong. The CDR3 runs 14 residues. Germline-derived CDR1 and CDR2 are SGHTA and FQGNSA. The CDR3 bases are TGTGCCAGCAGCTTAGCCGAGGGTATGAACGAGCAGTACTTC. Its translation is CASSLAEGMNEQYF.

The rearrangement joins TRBV6-1 to TRBJ2-5; 9 nucleotides match TRBD2. Trimming removed 7 bases from V and 5 bases from J; junction bases left unmatched: 5. Germline V CDR1 and CDR2: MNHNS, SASEGT. CDR3 size: 13 residues. DNA of the CDR3: TGTGCCAGCATGCTAGCGGGGACGGAGACCCAGTACTTC. Translated: CASMLAGTETQYF.

This clone occurred a few times. The chain uses TRBV9 and TRBJ1-6, with 9 bases lining up with TRBD1. The CDR3 is made up of 17 amino acids. J lost 8 bases, V lost 3 bases, and 12 bases had no gene match. Germline CDR1 reads SGDLS; CDR2 reads YYNGEE. The CDR3 coding sequence is TGTGCCAGCAGCGGAGGCCCGGGACAGGGAGGACATTCACCCCTCCACTTT. It translates to CASSGGPGQGGHSPLHF.

V usage is TRBV10-1 and J usage is TRBJ2-7, with TRBD1 identical over 8 bases. CDR3 length: 13 residues. Germline-derived CDR1 and CDR2 are WNHNN and SYGVQD (reference sequence). V gave up 5 bases and J gave up 6 bases; unmatched junction bases: 6. The CDR3 here is CASSSFTGGEQYF. The DNA of the CDR3 is TGCGCCAGCAGTTCCTTTACAGGGGGCGAGCAGTACTTC.

This clone has a single count. The chain joins TRBV6-1 to TRBJ1-1; D unresolved. This CDR3 is 11 amino acids long. The ends were cut back, 8 bases at V and 1 base at J, with 5 bases in the middle. CDR1 MNHNS and CDR2 SASEGT come from the germline V gene. The CDR3 DNA follows: TGTGCCAGCTCAGAGAACACTGAAGCTTTCTTT. Encoded protein: CASSENTEAFF.

The chain couples TRBV7-2 to TRBJ1-5; 8 nucleotides align to TRBD1. With V trimmed by 5 bases and J by 5 bases, 8 bases remained unmatched. The CDR3 extends over 15 amino acids. Germline-derived CDR1 and CDR2 are SGHTA and FQGNSA. As DNA, the CDR3 is TGTGCCAGCAGCCCCGGACAGGGCCTCTATCAGCCCCAGCATTTT. The encoded protein is CASSPGQGLYQPQHF.

This sequence joins TRBV2 and TRBJ2-5; 7 nucleotides agree with TRBD1. The CDR3 runs to 14 residues. Per germline, CDR1 SNHLY and CDR2 FYNNEI. V lost 6 bases and J lost 5; bases outside the gene matches: 9. The CDR3 here is CASRETGARETQYF. CDR3 DNA sequence: TGTGCCAGCAGAGAAACAGGGGCCCGGGAGACCCAGTACTTC. Drawing the rest from reference TRBV2 and TRBJ2-5, the complete variable domain is EPEVTQTPSHQVTQMGQEVILRCVPISNHLYFYWYRQILGQKVEFLVSFYNNEISEKSEIFDDQFSVERPDGSNFTLKIRSTKLEDSAMYFCASRETGARETQYFGPGTRLLVL.

The J gene is TRBJ1-1, the V gene TRBV5-6; 8 positions agree with TRBD1. V was clipped by 4 bases and J by 5 bases; unmatched bases: 10. CDR1 and CDR2 from the germline V gene are SGHDT and YYEEEE. CDR3 length: 15 amino acids. CDR3 in DNA: TGTGCCAGCAGCGGGTGGGACAGGAGCTTAACTGAAGCTTTCTTT. Amino acids: CASSGWDRSLTEAFF.

This clone occurred once. The J gene is TRBJ2-3, the V gene TRBV11-3; no clear D. Germline assignment: CDR1 SGHNT and CDR2 YENEEA. Trimming pared 5 bases from V and 6 bases from J, leaving 15 bases between. CDR3 length: 14 amino acids. This CDR3 reads CASSRGPARDTQYF. The CDR3 DNA reads as TGTGCCAGCAGCCGCGGCCCTGCGAGGGATACGCAGTATTTT. Based on the CDR3 plus reference TRBV11-3 and TRBJ2-3, the full variable domain is EAGVVQSPRYKIIEKKQPVAFWCNPISGHNTLYWYLQNLGQGPELLIRYENEEAVDDSQLPKDRFSAERLKGVDSTLKIQPAELGDSAVYLCASSRGPARDTQYFGPGTRLTVL.

This clone turned up a few times. This chain links TRBV15 with TRBJ2-7; a weak D match, TRBD1 (6 bases). The ends were cut back, 8 bases at V and 2 bases at J, with 13 bases in the middle. The germline gives CDR1 LNHNV, CDR2 YYDKDF (reference sequence). The CDR3 contains 13 residues. The CDR3 protein is CATSATGAYEQYF. The CDR3 DNA follows: TGTGCCACCTCCGCGACAGGCGCCTACGAGCAGTACTTC.

This clone was found a few times. The rearrangement uses TRBV5-1 and TRBJ2-5; TRBD2 matches at 16 bases. CDR3 length equals 17 residues. Germline values: CDR1 SGHRS, CDR2 YFSETQ. The V and J ends lost 4 bases and 4 bases, in that order; junction bases with no gene match: 7. DNA for the CDR3: TGCGCCAGCAGCCTCGGGACTAGCGGGGGGGCCCGAGAGACCCAGTACTTC. Residues: CASSLGTSGGARETQYF. The variable domain in full, completed from reference TRBV5-1 and TRBJ2-5, reads KAGVTQTPRYLIKTRGQQVTLSCSPISGHRSVSWYQQTPGQGLQFLFEYFSETQRNKGNFPGRFSGRQFSNSRSEMNVSTLELGDSALYLCASSLGTSGGARETQYFGPGTRLLVL.